This T cell receptor beta chain was found in a study of monozygotic twins with inflammatory bowel disease. CDR3 length equals 16 residues. Per germline, CDR1 SGHRS and CDR2 YFSETQ. After re-calling the 5' RACE reads, TCRdb lists one entry per CDR3 protein, DNA absent. In total, the table holds about 150,000 distinct CDR3 sequences. This chain connects TRBV5-1 to TRBJ2-1; the TRBD2 assignment by TCRdb is unverifiable without DNA. The TCR originated in a human donor with ulcerative colitis or Crohn's disease, or a healthy co-twin of an affected twin (not recorded which). Source material: blood. The CDR3 region is CASKFLAGVGYNEQFF.